This T cell receptor beta chain was observed in a study of control samples from healthy donors and cancer patients. The assay was immunoSEQ multiplex PCR, and TCRdb's table has in-frame clones only and misses some. The sample includes roughly 2,000 clones, roughly 96% of them seen just once. The CDR3 has 13 amino acids. V was clipped by 4 bases and J by 2 bases, with 7 bases between them. Germline CDR1 and CDR2: SGHAT and FQNNGV. The chain couples TRBV11-2 to TRBJ2-3; D is uncertain. The source material was PBMCs. This TCR was recovered from a man aged 65 to 85 with colorectal cancer. CDR3 nucleotide sequence: TGTGCCAGCAGCTCCCAGGACACAGATACGCAGTATTTT. Protein: CASSSQDTDTQYF.